The sequence of this T cell receptor (beta chain) was determined in a study of blood T cell repertoires in COVID-19 (dated by TCRdb to about 2020). Describing the broader study: The collaborator samples originated in the United States, Italy and Spain and spanned the acute and convalescent phases of COVID-19. The prospective study material was composed of cDNA or gDNA derived from T cells, B-cell-depleted T cells, or PBMCs. Subjects who had been exposed to COVID-19, were actively infected with it, or had recovered from it provided the deeply sampled blood TCRbeta repertoires that made up the dataset. The repertoires were made available in a free public database intended to serve as a resource for research on the immune response to SARS-CoV-2. The samples were drawn from the first 160 participants of the ongoing ImmuneRACE study and from under 1,500 subjects provided by 6 global collaborators. A de-identified subject ID, COVID-19 status, age in years and sex were almost always included in the sample metadata. Where HLA class I and class II types were available, the types were taken from metadata supplied by the sample provider, not from assay-based typing. Overall study outcomes, separate from this receptor: Clinical and demographic metadata were provided uncurated, with the amount varying by source and participant.

For this clone: Its antigen specificity is not known. Within one base of it there is no much larger clone, and no base qualities were kept.

CDR1 SGHNT and CDR2 YENEEA were looked up in the germline V gene. Unmatched junction bases come to 4, with V trimmed by 1 base and J by 9 bases. The CDR3 sequence holds 14 residues, the cysteine and phenylalanine included. Just CDR3 DNA is preserved here, 42 bases in frame from base 1. TCRbeta CDR3 regions were amplified from genomic DNA by means of the immunoSEQ Assay, a bias-controlled multiplex PCR. The original pipeline was this. Nucleated cell counts per sample were estimated from amplification of reference gene primers within the assay. Sequence reads were collapsed and filtered to measure the absolute abundance of every unique TCRbeta CDR3 rearrangement. For each sample, productive Simpson clonality was calculated as the square root of Simpson's diversity index across productive rearrangements. The table was pulled from immuneACCESS by TCRdb, which kept in-frame rearrangements only. Such tables lose some clones; where checked, under half of the loss comes from unresolved V genes, and the rest has no known cause. D and trimming come from the DNA, and the V and J calls and clone size come from that table. The sample has 40,000 or so clones on record, around 79% of them singletons. Of the sample, around 25% falls within the top ten clones.

The collaborating institutions used their own protocols to collect whole blood in K2EDTA tubes. For TCRbeta analysis, collaborators shipped samples as frozen whole blood, isolated PBMCs, or DNA extracted from either of those sample types. Material for sequencing was peripheral blood. The chain uses TRBV11-3 and TRBJ2-1; 9 bases in between match TRBD2. This sequence was found in a man in his 70s with acute or convalescent COVID-19. In nucleotides, the sequence is TGTGCCAGCAGCTTAGGGCTAGCGGGAAGTGAGCAGTTCTTC. Its protein product is CASSLGLAGSEQFF.